A single sample is the source of the 10 T cell receptor beta chains below, sequenced in a study of blood T cell repertoires in COVID-19. The data were produced by immunoSEQ multiplex PCR, yet TCRdb's version contains in-frame clones alone and is incomplete. The sample lists 150,000 to 200,000 clones, 80% to 85% occurring once. Sequencing used PBMCs or T cells enriched from blood (not recorded which). The receptors shown here come from an older man who had been exposed to COVID-19.

The V gene is TRBV6-6, the J gene TRBJ2-6, with D possibly TRBD2 on 5 matching bases. Germline lookup yields CDR1 MNHNY and CDR2 SVGAGI (reference sequence). The V end lost 5 bases, the J end lost 4 bases, and 15 bases lay between the germline ends. The CDR3 has 16 amino acids. This chain's CDR3 is CASSRGPSGGANVLTF. As DNA, the CDR3 is TGTGCCAGCAGTCGAGGGCCCTCAGGAGGGGCCAACGTCCTGACTTTC.

This sequence joins TRBV15 and TRBJ2-2; D is perhaps TRBD2 (5 bases). Trimming shortened V by 1 base and J by 1 base, and 13 bases separated the two germline ends. Germline-derived CDR1 and CDR2 are LNHNV and YYDKDF (reference sequence). This CDR3 comprises 17 residues. CDR3 sequence: CATSRGRGSLNTGELFF. The CDR3 coding sequence is TGTGCCACCAGCAGAGGGCGAGGGTCCCTGAACACCGGGGAGCTGTTTTTT. Filled out from reference TRBV15 and TRBJ2-2, the complete variable domain reads DAMVIQNPRYQVTQFGKPVTLSCSQTLNHNVMYWYQQKSSQAPKLLFHYYDKDFNNEADTPDNFQSRRPNTSFCFLDIRSPGLGDTAMYLCATSRGRGSLNTGELFFGEGSRLTVL.

CDR3 sequence (DNA): TGTGCCAGCAGCTTAAACCCCGGGAGCCGCGAGCAGTACTTC. Amino acids: CASSLNPGSREQYF. The rearrangement uses TRBV7-2 and TRBJ2-7; tentative D call: TRBD2 (6 bases). Deletions cut 2 bases from V and 6 bases from J, with 14 bases between. Germline V gene lookup returns CDR1 SGHTA and CDR2 FQGNSA. The CDR3 loop spans 14 amino acids.

The chain carries TRBV6-5 and TRBJ2-2; no clear D gene. The germline V gene encodes CDR1 MNHEY and CDR2 SVGAGI. With 10 bases removed from V and 5 bases from J, the gap between germline ends came to 11 bases. The CDR3 runs to 12 residues. CDR3 sequence reads: CATKHTTGELFF. CDR3 DNA: TGTGCCACCAAGCATACTACCGGGGAGCTGTTTTTT.

This chain links TRBV5-1 with TRBJ1-5, with 7 bases that match TRBD1. The CDR3 length is 15 residues. Germline CDR1 and CDR2: SGHRS and YFSETQ. V shed 0 bases, J shed 4 bases, and the junction held 4 bases outside the gene matches. CDR3: CASSLAGTANQPQHF. In nucleotides, the CDR3 is TGCGCCAGCAGCTTGGCCGGGACAGCTAATCAGCCCCAGCATTTT.

This clone turned up a few times. The chain combines TRBV21-1 with TRBJ2-1; the table's TRBD2 call for D was not verified on the DNA. TRBV21-1 is listed as a pseudogene. The CDR3 extends over 13 amino acids. CDR3 in amino acids: CASSYSWGDEQFF. CDR3 bases: TGTGCCAGCAGCTATTCCTGGGGGGATGAGCAGTTCTTC.

This clone was detected only once. V is TRBV30 and J is TRBJ1-1; D gene unclear. V was trimmed by 2 bases and J by 4 bases, leaving 20 bases between them. CDR3 length equals 16 residues. Germline-derived CDR1 and CDR2 are GTSNPN and SVGIG (reference sequence). This CDR3 reads CAWSNGGKGGGTEAFF. The CDR3 DNA follows: TGTGCCTGGAGTAACGGAGGTAAGGGTGGAGGCACTGAAGCTTTCTTT.

The rearrangement links TRBV11-2 to TRBJ1-2; TRBD1 aligns across 7 bases. The trim removed 4 bases at V and 8 bases at J, leaving 10 bases unmatched. Germline loops: CDR1 SGHAT, CDR2 FQNNGV. The CDR3 runs to 14 residues. CDR3 sequence reads: CASSSTTGAHGYTF. For the CDR3, the DNA is TGTGCCAGCAGCTCGACCACAGGGGCGCACGGCTACACCTTC.

The chain joins TRBV7-9 to TRBJ2-7; 7 bases agree with TRBD1. Per the germline V gene, CDR1 is SEHNR and CDR2 is FQNEAQ (reference sequence). Losses at the gene ends were 5 bases for V and 3 bases for J; bases not matched to a gene: 4. The CDR3 length is 13 residues. CDR3 region: CASSATGDYEQYF. The CDR3 nucleotides read TGTGCCAGCAGCGCCACAGGGGACTACGAGCAGTACTTC.

V and J are TRBV9 and TRBJ1-6; D is possibly TRBD1 (6 bases). In germline, CDR1 is SGDLS, CDR2 YYNGEE. Trimming left V 0 bases short and J 10 bases short, with 17 bases between. The CDR3 has 16 amino acids. The DNA of the CDR3 is TGTGCCAGCAGCGTAGACGGGACACCCGAGGGGTCACCCCTCCACTTT. This translates into CASSVDGTPEGSPLHF.